This entry lists 7 T cell receptor beta chains sequenced from one sample in a study of vaccination and CD4 T cells after COVID-19. Cultured CD4+ T cells had their DNA profiled by the Oncomine TCR Beta short-read assay. Researchers extracted genomic DNA from CD4+ T cells that had been cultured. A single record per CDR3 protein comes from TCRdb applying MiXCR to the PCR reads. The table has about 6,800 distinct CDR3 sequences, around 34% seen once. Treatment: roughly 10-day PBMC culture with coronavirus spike peptide pools or control peptides (ViraFEST assay). Samples of CD4+ T cells were obtained from the unexposed donor before the COVID-19 pandemic (2011-2018). For these TCRs, the target antigens are not known. Material for sequencing was CD4+ T cells from blood, cultured in vitro. All receptors come from a human donor in good health.

Concerning this clonotype: A clone one base away is much larger, so this may be a read error. The chain is built from TRBV20-1 and TRBJ2-5; D is tentatively TRBD1 or TRBD2 (5 bases each). The CDR3 is 15 residues long. Trimming left V 6 bases short and J 1 base short, with 18 bases between. CDR1 is DFQATT and CDR2 is SNEGSKA in the germline V gene (reference sequence). The CDR3 sequence is CSAPRGRASQETQYF. In nucleotides, the CDR3 is TGCAGTGCCCCGAGGGGCAGGGCCTCCCAAGAGACCCAGTACTTC.

The CDR3 region has the DNA TGTGCCAGCAGCCTCAGCACGGACAGGGGAGAGACCCAGTACTTC. This sequence encodes CASSLSTDRGETQYF. This rearrangement joins TRBV7-2 to TRBJ2-5; 9 bases line up with TRBD1. Germline V lookup: CDR1 SGHTA, CDR2 FQGNSA. The CDR3 length is 15 residues. With V trimmed by 5 bases and J by 4 bases, 8 bases remained unmatched.

The chain combines TRBV28 with TRBJ2-5; 7 bases fit TRBD1. The CDR3 consists of 15 residues. V dropped 2 bases and J dropped 7; count of bases not matched to a gene: 10. CDR1 and CDR2 from the germline V gene are MDHEN and SYDVKM. The CDR3 reads CASSLGAQGHGTQYF. CDR3 nucleotides: TGTGCCAGCAGTTTAGGGGCACAGGGGCACGGGACCCAGTACTTC.

This clonotype occurred a few times. Germline and junction disagree at one end, which may indicate a read error. The V call is TRBV7-9, the J call TRBJ2-7; unclear D gene. CDR1 SEHNR and CDR2 FQNEAQ come from the germline V gene (reference sequence). CDR3 length: 11 residues. The CDR3 DNA reads as TGTGCCAGCAGCTCACCGGGCCACTCCAGCTTC. Its translation is CASSSPGHSSF.

The V gene is TRBV7-9, the J gene TRBJ2-1, with D perhaps TRBD2 (6 bases). This CDR3 has 17 amino acids. Trimming took 0 bases from V and 1 from J, leaving 13 bases between them. Germline V CDR1 and CDR2: SEHNR, FQNEAQ (reference sequence). The CDR3 loop is CASSLALGEASYNEQFF. The DNA for the CDR3 is TGTGCCAGCAGCTTAGCTTTGGGGGAGGCTTCCTACAATGAGCAGTTCTTC.

In its sample, this clonotype was seen a few times. The chain combines TRBV7-3 with TRBJ1-2, with D possibly matching TRBD1 (5 bases). V lost 4 bases to trimming and J lost 14 bases, with 23 bases between them. Germline CDR1 is SGHTA and CDR2 is FQGTGA. CDR3 length: 14 residues. CDR3 in DNA: TGTGCCAGCAGCTCCCAGTGGACCAGTGGGGCGAAGACCTTC. Protein product: CASSSQWTSGAKTF.

The gene calls are TRBV6-1 and TRBJ2-7; no reliable D call. From germline, CDR1 is MNHNS and CDR2 SASEGT. This CDR3 has 10 amino acids. Trimming left V 8 bases short and J 4 bases short, with 6 bases between. CDR3 protein: CASYEYEQYF. The CDR3 nucleotides are TGTGCCAGCTATGAGTACGAGCAGTACTTC.